The rows below give T cell receptor beta chains drawn from one sample of a study of T cell responses to AZD1222 COVID-19 vaccine. Assay: immunoSEQ multiplex PCR; the TCRdb copy retains only in-frame clones and omits some. The sample records about 140,000 clones, around 90% being singletons. The input for sequencing was peripheral blood, taken on day 0 of AZD1222 vaccination. These receptor sequences come from an adult in good health. Each CDR3 is given with its conserved first and last residue. D genes are given only for firm matches. The listing skips clone size in some rows; elsewhere it reads once, few, many or a size class.

TRBV11-3	NA	NA	14	TRBJ2-3	TGTGCCAGCAGCGTCCAGATGAGCACAGATACGCAGTATTTT	CASSVQMSTDTQYF
TRBV6-5	NA	NA	13	TRBJ1-1	TGTGCCAGCAGTTTCACAGGGATAACTGAAGCTTTCTTT	CASSFTGITEAFF
TRBV9	NA	NA	14	TRBJ1-3	TGTGCCAGCAGCGCTCCCCCCACTGGAAACACCATATATTTT	CASSAPPTGNTIYF
TRBV12-5	once	NA	14	TRBJ2-4	TGTGCTAGTGGGAAGGGGGTTAGCAAAAACATTCAGTACTTC	CASGKGVSKNIQYF
TRBV19	NA	TRBD1	14	TRBJ1-2	TGTGCCAGTAGTAAAGGCGTAGGGGGCGATGGCTACACCTTC	CASSKGVGGDGYTF
TRBV7-9	once	NA	15	TRBJ1-2	TGTGCCAGCAGCAGCCCGGGACTGGGCGATTATGGCTACACCTTC	CASSSPGLGDYGYTF
TRBV7-3	few	NA	14	TRBJ1-6	TGTGCCAGCAGATTGGCCCCGGATAATTCACCCCTCCACTTT	CASRLAPDNSPLHF
TRBV7-8	NA	TRBD2	15	TRBJ2-7	TGTGCCAGCAGATTCGGGCGGGAGCTGGCATACGAGCAGTACTTC	CASRFGRELAYEQYF
TRBV12-3/TRBV12-4	few	NA	13	TRBJ1-3	TGTGCCAGCACCCCCAACTCTGGAAACACCATATATTTT	CASTPNSGNTIYF
TRBV4-3	few	TRBD1	16	TRBJ1-4	TGCGCCAGCAGCTCCGGGACAGGGGTCATTAATGAAAAACTGTTTTTT	CASSSGTGVINEKLFF
TRBV11-3	NA	NA	13	TRBJ2-7	TGTGCCAGCAGCTTTGACAGGTCCTACGAGCAGTACTTC	CASSFDRSYEQYF
TRBV28	NA	NA	17	TRBJ1-5	TGTGCCAGCAAACAGAGCATGCAGGAGGTTATCAATCAGCCCCAGCATTTT	CASKQSMQEVINQPQHF
TRBV7-8	NA	NA	12	TRBJ1-2	TGTGCCAGCAGCTTACGAGGCGACGGCTACACCTTC	CASSLRGDGYTF
TRBV19	NA	NA	15	TRBJ1-2	TGTGCCAGTAGTAGCCGCCCCGGAAGCCACAGGGGCTACACCTTC	CASSSRPGSHRGYTF
TRBV11-2	NA	NA	15	TRBJ2-1	TGTGCCAGCAGCCTATCGGAGGGCCCGCTGGCTGGGCAGTTCTTC	CASSLSEGPLAGQFF
TRBV5-4	NA	NA	12	TRBJ1-1	TGTGCCAGCAGCTTGAGGGGGGTGGAAGCTTTCTTT	CASSLRGVEAFF
TRBV7-5	NA	NA	15	TRBJ1-1	TGTGTCAGAAGCTTAAAGGGACAGGGGTCCCCTGAAGCTTTCTTT	CVRSLKGQGSPEAFF
TRBV5-1	once	NA	12	TRBJ2-7	TGCGCCAGCAGCTTGTCCCGGGAAGAGCAGTACTTC	CASSLSREEQYF
TRBV28	NA	NA	13	TRBJ2-7	TGTGCCAGCAGTTTTATAGGGCCAGACGAGCAGTACTTC	CASSFIGPDEQYF
TRBV12-3/TRBV12-4	NA	NA	12	TRBJ1-3	TGTGCCAGCAGTTTCTTGCCAAACACCATATATTTT	CASSFLPNTIYF
TRBV2	few	NA	13	TRBJ1-1	TGTGCCAGCACAGGGTGGGGGTTGGCTGAAGCTTTCTTT	CASTGWGLAEAFF
TRBV12-5	NA	NA	14	TRBJ2-1	TGTGCTAGTGGACGGGGCGCCTCGGACAATGAGCAGTTCTTC	CASGRGASDNEQFF
TRBV9	NA	NA	14	TRBJ1-2	TGTGCCAGCAGCGAGGGACGGGTCCCCTATGGCTACACCTTC	CASSEGRVPYGYTF
TRBV7-2	few	NA	13	TRBJ2-2	TGTGCCAGCAGCTTAGTTCGGACCGGGGAGCTGTTTTTT	CASSLVRTGELFF
TRBV4-1	NA	NA	18	TRBJ2-1	TGCGCCAGCAGCCAAGATCTAAGACCCCTGAGCTCCTACAATGAGCAGTTCTTC	CASSQDLRPLSSYNEQFF
TRBV4-3	NA	NA	15	TRBJ2-2	TGCGCCAGCCGCGAAAAGTCGGGGGAAGACGGGGAGCTGTTTTTT	CASREKSGEDGELFF
TRBV1	NA	NA	14	TRBJ1-4	TGCACCAGCTACTCTCCCGGGACCCTAGGAAAACTGTTTTTT	CTSYSPGTLGKLFF
TRBV7-8	once	TRBD2	16	TRBJ2-7	TGTGCCAGCAGGACCCTCACCGGGACTAGCGGCTACGAGCAGTACTTC	CASRTLTGTSGYEQYF
TRBV2	NA	TRBD1	16	TRBJ2-3	TGTGCCAGCAGTGAGCAAGGGACAGGGAAGGGGGATACGCAGTATTTT	CASSEQGTGKGDTQYF
TRBV9	NA	NA	11	TRBJ2-2	TGTGCCAGCAGCGTAGCTGGCGAGCTGTTTTTT	CASSVAGELFF
TRBV27	NA	TRBD2	15	TRBJ2-1	TGTGCCAGCAAGGGACTAGCGGAACCAAACAATGAGCAGTTCTTC	CASKGLAEPNNEQFF
TRBV11-2	NA	NA	16	TRBJ1-3	TGTGCCAGCAACTCTAGACACGGACTCTCTGGAAACACCATATATTTT	CASNSRHGLSGNTIYF